This T cell receptor beta chain stems from a study of Tregs in tolerant kidney transplant recipients. CD4+CD25+CD127- Tregs, CD4+CD25- non-Tregs, CD4 and CD8 cells were sorted. About this clone itself: Its matching antigen is unknown.

General study points: The small number of patients limits these findings pending further validation. No direct test of biological reproducibility was done here. Tregs expanded with activated donor B cells seemed most donor-specific.

Libraries were prepared by immunoSEQ multiplex PCR; TCRdb keeps only in-frame clonotypes and omits some of them. The top ten hold roughly 4% of the sample, which has over 60,000 clones, roughly 84% seen once. Germline CDR1 SGHAT, CDR2 FQNNGV. The CDR3 is made up of 15 amino acids. Trimming at V came to 5 bases and at J to 1 base, leaving 7 bases not matched to a gene. The origin of this receptor is a human donor in good health. Source material: CD4+ T cells from blood. The rearrangement uses TRBV11-2 and TRBJ1-1; 7 nucleotides line up with TRBD1. CDR3 protein: CASSHYRGQNTEAFF. The CDR3 DNA reads as TGTGCCAGCAGCCACTACAGGGGTCAGAACACTGAAGCTTTCTTT.